The 6 T cell receptor beta chains listed next were all sequenced from one sample in a study of CD8+CD57+ T cells in acquired aplastic anemia. Investigators profiled TCR beta VDJ and CDR3 from genomic DNA template. One entry per CDR3 protein results from TCRdb running MiXCR on the reads. Here the sample spans about 210,000 distinct CDR3 sequences, 60% to 65% being singletons. Material: sorted CD4+, CD8+, or CD8+CD57+ T cells (not recorded which) from PBMCs. The receptor set was obtained from a human donor in good health.

At least ten counts were recorded for this clonotype. The chain links TRBV27 to TRBJ1-5; no firm D call. The CDR3 covers 12 residues. Germline V CDR1 and CDR2: MNHEY, SMNVEV (reference sequence). The V and J ends lost 2 bases and 3 bases respectively, with 2 bases between them. CDR3 nucleotides: TGTGCCAGCAGTTTACCCAATCAGCCCCAGCATTTT. It translates to CASSLPNQPQHF.

The gene calls are TRBV24-1 and TRBJ1-1; D unresolved. Germline CDR1 reads KGHDR; CDR2 reads SFDVKD. V shed 1 base and J shed 6 bases, with 8 bases lying between them. CDR3 length: 13 residues. CDR3 coding DNA: TGTGCCACCAGTGATTTCGGAATGGCTGAAGCTTTCTTT. This gives the protein CATSDFGMAEAFF.

This clonotype has a count of ten or more. This chain uses TRBV12-3 or TRBV12-4 with TRBJ2-3; 14 positions match TRBD2. This CDR3 is built from 17 residues. J gave up 5 bases and V 1 base, and 5 bases lay outside the gene matches. CDR3 sequence: CASSLGGTSGGKDTQYF. The CDR3 bases are TGTGCCAGCAGTTTAGGGGGGACTAGCGGGGGTAAAGATACGCAGTATTTT.

The chain combines TRBV5-4 with TRBJ2-7; tentative D call: TRBD2 (7 bases). Trimming shortened V by 4 bases and J by 5 bases, and 13 bases separated the two germline ends. CDR3 length: 13 residues. Germline CDR1 SGHNT, CDR2 YYREEE (reference sequence). The chain's CDR3 is CASSQGRGDEQYF. For the CDR3, the DNA is TGTGCCAGCAGCCAGGGGAGGGGGGACGAGCAGTACTTC.

The rearrangement joins TRBV12-5 to TRBJ2-3; a possible D gene is TRBD1 (6 bases). The germline gives CDR1 LGHNT, CDR2 FRNRAP. This CDR3 region has 13 residues. V was trimmed by 6 bases and J by 6 bases, leaving 13 bases between them. CDR3 bases: TGTGCTAGTGGGCAGGGGATGGGGGATACGCAGTATTTT. Translation gives CASGQGMGDTQYF.

This chain connects TRBV6-1 to TRBJ2-7, with no clear D. Trimming shortened V by 4 bases and J by 4 bases, and 11 bases separated the two germline ends. The germline CDR1 and CDR2 sequences are MNHNS and SASEGT. The CDR3 spans 13 residues. The CDR3 region has the DNA TGTGCCAGCAGTGCAACCGTTCGGTACGAGCAGTACTTC. Amino acids: CASSATVRYEQYF.